Sequencing of this TCR beta chain was carried out in a study of T cells in localized non-small cell lung cancer. Whole-study results and caveats: The study found T cell clonality highest in uninvolved adjacent lung, above tumor. Greater blood T cell density accompanied longer overall survival.

Sequencing was performed with immunoSEQ multiplex PCR; in TCRdb, only in-frame clones are kept and a portion is missing. The table lists roughly 24,000 clones, approximately 90% of them singletons. Notes on this clone: Its antigen is currently unknown.

Looked up from germline, CDR1 is SGDLS and CDR2 is YYNGEE. The CDR3 contains 13 residues. V was clipped by 4 bases and J by 1 base, with 8 bases between them. The clonotype was recovered from a female donor over 55 with stage II squamous cell lung carcinoma. The starting material was peripheral blood, obtained before any cancer treatment. The chain has TRBV9 and TRBJ1-2; D uncertain. CDR3 region: CASSPDGNYGYTF. CDR3 DNA: TGTGCCAGCAGCCCCGACGGTAACTATGGCTACACCTTC.